This TCR beta chain was sequenced for a study of T-cell reconstitution after alpha-beta-depleted transplantation in children. This clonotype was seen many times. Its cognate antigen is unknown. Library preparation (for TCRbeta) was performed with unique molecular identifiers. From the PCR reads, TCRdb called clonotypes with MiXCR, one entry per CDR3 protein. The sample includes 600,000 to 800,000 distinct CDR3 sequences, around 13% of them seen just once. The CDR3 is 14 amino acids. The V end lost 4 bases, the J end lost 1 base, and 11 bases lay between the germline ends. Germline values: CDR1 SGHRS, CDR2 YFSETQ. General study results and limits: Surviving thymic progenitors and recipient T cells were the source of high TCRbeta diversity at day 60 in some patients. There were reportedly several hundred expanded graft clones from which alpha-beta T cells came about two months after transplant.

This sequence originates from a girl aged 2 to 10 with congenital amegakaryocytic thrombocytopenia, due to receive a stem cell transplant. The input for sequencing was PBMCs, taken before TCRalphabeta/CD19-depleted stem cell transplant. The chain joins TRBV5-1 to TRBJ2-5; the D gene is possibly TRBD1 (6 bases). CDR3 region: CASSIGQTQETQYF. CDR3 DNA: TGCGCCAGCAGCATCGGACAGACCCAAGAGACCCAGTACTTC.